This entry is about one T cell receptor (beta chain). Its matching antigen is unknown. The record originates from a study of T cell responses to AZD1222 COVID-19 vaccine. V dropped 6 bases and J dropped 0 bases, with 6 bases sitting between them. CDR3 length equals 13 residues. CDR1 and CDR2 from the germline V gene are SGHTA and FQGNSA. TCRdb's copy holds only in-frame clones and misses some; the assay was immunoSEQ multiplex PCR. Among about 93,000 clones listed, approximately 89% were seen once. Study-level results: Among the donors, most were white British and more were female, and clonal diversity was possibly underestimated. Among spike-specific TCRs, nearly half reportedly target unmutated variant regions.

This chain joins TRBV7-2 and TRBJ1-5; no reliable D call. This TCR was sampled from an adult in good health. The sequenced sample was peripheral blood, obtained on day 0 of MenACWY control vaccination. In DNA, the CDR3 is TGTGCCAGCAGACGGACTAGCAATCAGCCCCAGCATTTT. Encoded protein: CASRRTSNQPQHF.